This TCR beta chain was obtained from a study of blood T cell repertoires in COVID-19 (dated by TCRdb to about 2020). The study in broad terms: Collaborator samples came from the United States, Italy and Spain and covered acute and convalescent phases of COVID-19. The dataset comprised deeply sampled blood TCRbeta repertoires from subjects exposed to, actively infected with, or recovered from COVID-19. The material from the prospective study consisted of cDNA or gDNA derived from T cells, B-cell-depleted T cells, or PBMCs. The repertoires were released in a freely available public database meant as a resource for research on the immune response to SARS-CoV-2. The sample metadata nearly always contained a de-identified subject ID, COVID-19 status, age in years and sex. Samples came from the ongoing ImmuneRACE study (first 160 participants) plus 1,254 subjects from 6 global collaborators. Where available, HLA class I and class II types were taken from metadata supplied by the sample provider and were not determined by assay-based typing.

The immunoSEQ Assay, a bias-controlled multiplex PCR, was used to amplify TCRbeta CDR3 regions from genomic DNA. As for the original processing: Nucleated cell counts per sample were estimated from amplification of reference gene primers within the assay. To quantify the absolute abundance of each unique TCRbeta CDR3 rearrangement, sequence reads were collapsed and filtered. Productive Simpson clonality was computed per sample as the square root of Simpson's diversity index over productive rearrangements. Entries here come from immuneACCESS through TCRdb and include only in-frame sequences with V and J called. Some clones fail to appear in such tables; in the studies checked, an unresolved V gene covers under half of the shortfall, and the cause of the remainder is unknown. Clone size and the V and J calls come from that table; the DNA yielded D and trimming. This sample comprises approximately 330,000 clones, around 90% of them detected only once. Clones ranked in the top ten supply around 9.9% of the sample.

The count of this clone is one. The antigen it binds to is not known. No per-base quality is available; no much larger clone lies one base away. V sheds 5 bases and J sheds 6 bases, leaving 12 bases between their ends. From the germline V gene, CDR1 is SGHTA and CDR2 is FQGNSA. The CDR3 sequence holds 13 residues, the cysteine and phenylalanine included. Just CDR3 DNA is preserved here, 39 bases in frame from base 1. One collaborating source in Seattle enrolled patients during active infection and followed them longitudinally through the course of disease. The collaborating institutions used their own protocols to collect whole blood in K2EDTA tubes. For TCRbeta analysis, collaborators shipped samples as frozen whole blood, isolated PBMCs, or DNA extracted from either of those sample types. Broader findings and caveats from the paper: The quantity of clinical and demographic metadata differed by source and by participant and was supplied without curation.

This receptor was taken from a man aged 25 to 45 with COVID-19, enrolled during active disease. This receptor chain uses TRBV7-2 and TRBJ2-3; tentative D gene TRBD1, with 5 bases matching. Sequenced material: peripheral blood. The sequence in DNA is TGTGCCAGCAGCCAGGGCTACAGCGATACGCAGTATTTT. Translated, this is CASSQGYSDTQYF.